One and the same sample provided the 10 T cell receptor beta chains below, sequenced in a study of blood T cell repertoires in COVID-19. Using immunoSEQ multiplex PCR, the repertoire was profiled, and TCRdb retains in-frame clones only, with some absent. This table has 130,000 to 150,000 clones, approximately 85% appearing once. The specimen was peripheral blood. Receptors originate from a woman aged 55-69 years with COVID-19, enrolled during active disease.

This chain connects TRBV4-2 to TRBJ2-7; D might be TRBD2 (6 bases). The CDR3 runs to 15 residues. V lost 4 bases to trimming and J lost 0 bases, with 13 bases between them. Germline CDR1 reads LGHNA; CDR2 reads YNFKEQ. CDR3 nucleotide sequence: TGTGCCAGCAGCCCAGTGGCGGGGAACTCCTACGAGCAGTACTTC. Protein: CASSPVAGNSYEQYF.

The sample holds a few counts of this clone. The J gene is TRBJ2-7, the V gene TRBV27; a possible D gene is TRBD1 (5 bases). Germline V gives CDR1 MNHEY, CDR2 SMNVEV (reference sequence). Trimming left V 5 bases short and J 3 bases short, with 14 bases between. The CDR3 is 14 residues long. CDR3 DNA sequence: TGTGCCAGCAGTCCCCAGGGATTAAGCTACGAGCAGTACTTC. This sequence encodes CASSPQGLSYEQYF.

The V call is TRBV29-1, the J call TRBJ1-2, with TRBD1 matching over 9 bases. The CDR3 consists of 11 residues. The junction had 2 bases not matched to a gene; V was cut back by 6 bases and J by 6 bases. Germline loops: CDR1 SQVTM, CDR2 ANQGSEA. The CDR3 sequence is CSVRDRDGYTF. CDR3 nucleotides: TGCAGCGTCCGGGACAGGGATGGCTACACCTTC.

J is TRBJ1-2 and V is TRBV15; 9 bases are a match to TRBD1. With V trimmed by 0 bases and J by 4 bases, 9 bases remained unmatched. Germline lookup yields CDR1 LNHNV and CDR2 YYDKDF (reference sequence). The CDR3 totals 17 residues. The CDR3, as DNA: TGTGCCACCAGCAGAGAGGACAGGGGCGGCCCGGGCTATGGCTACACCTTC. Translation: CATSREDRGGPGYGYTF.

The J gene is TRBJ2-3, the V gene TRBV5-4; 9 positions agree with TRBD2. This CDR3 spans 16 amino acids. V shed 4 bases and J 2 bases; nucleotides not matched to a gene: 8. Per the germline V gene, CDR1 is SGHNT and CDR2 is YYREEE (reference sequence). For the CDR3, the DNA is TGTGCCAGCAGCCCGCTGACTAGCGGTTACACAGATACGCAGTATTTT. Its translation: CASSPLTSGYTDTQYF.

The chain has TRBV7-2 and TRBJ2-3; D not resolved. V was trimmed by 5 bases and J by 0 bases, leaving 9 bases between them. Per germline, CDR1 SGHTA and CDR2 FQGNSA. This CDR3 comprises 14 residues. CDR3 region: CASSPTISTDTQYF. CDR3 in DNA: TGTGCCAGCAGCCCAACAATTAGCACAGATACGCAGTATTTT.

The rearrangement joins TRBV5-4 to TRBJ2-7; weak D call: TRBD1 (6 bases). Per the germline V gene, CDR1 is SGHNT and CDR2 is YYREEE (reference sequence). V was trimmed by 2 bases and J by 0 bases, leaving 12 bases between them. The CDR3 is 15 amino acids. The CDR3 DNA is TGTGCCAGCAGCTTCACAGGGTCAAACTCCTACGAGCAGTACTTC. Residues: CASSFTGSNSYEQYF.

V usage is TRBV10-3 and J usage is TRBJ1-2; a weak D match, TRBD1 (6 bases). The germline V gene encodes CDR1 ENHRY and CDR2 SYGVKD. V was trimmed by 8 bases and J by 3 bases, leaving 13 bases between them. CDR3 size: 13 residues. The CDR3 sequence: CAISGQRDYGYTF. CDR3 DNA sequence: TGTGCCATCTCAGGACAGAGAGACTATGGCTACACCTTC.

The CDR3 region has the DNA TGTGCCAGCAGCTTGTCCGGGACAGACTATGGCTACACCTTC. Encoded protein: CASSLSGTDYGYTF. The V and J genes are TRBV7-3 and TRBJ1-2; 7 nucleotides align to TRBD1. Germline V gene data show CDR1 as SGHTA and CDR2 as FQGTGA. This CDR3 region has 14 residues. Unmatched junction bases numbered 4, after V lost 3 bases and J lost 3 bases.

This clone has just one count. The genes are TRBV7-3 and TRBJ1-1; TRBD1 aligns across 8 bases. Germline CDR1 and CDR2: SGHTA and FQGTGA. There are 16 residues in the CDR3. Trimming removed 5 bases from V and 1 base from J; junction bases left unmatched: 9. Here the CDR3 DNA reads TGTGCCAGCAGCCCTAGCGGGACAGGAGGGAACACTGAAGCTTTCTTT. Residues: CASSPSGTGGNTEAFF.